This is a list of T cell receptor beta chains from one sample in a study of radiotherapy plus CTLA-4 blockade in lung cancer. TCRdb's copy holds only in-frame clones and misses some; the assay was immunoSEQ multiplex PCR. The sample includes 85,000 to 95,000 clones, approximately 82% seen only once; the top ten take 25%. Sample: peripheral blood, taken from a patient treated with radiotherapy plus ipilimumab. The receptors come from a human donor with non-small cell lung cancer that progressed on radiotherapy plus ipilimumab. Each CDR3 is given with its conserved first and last residue. The D gene is left open where the match is weak. Only some rows state a clone size, as once, few, many or a class for expanded clones.

CASSLGSVSTDTQYF,TGTGCCAGCAGCTTGGGGTCAGTAAGCACAGATACGCAGTATTTT,TRBJ2-3,NA,NA,TRBV5-6
CASSSVLDRAGNTIYF,TGTGCCAGCAGCTCAGTCCTTGACAGGGCTGGAAACACCATATATTTT,TRBJ1-3,TRBD1,NA,TRBV11-2
CATSVYPETQYF,TGTGCCACCAGCGTTTACCCCGAGACCCAGTACTTC,TRBJ2-5,NA,NA,TRBV15
CASSLVYNEQFF,TGTGCCAGCAGCTTGGTTTACAATGAGCAGTTCTTC,TRBJ2-1,NA,NA,TRBV5-6
CASSHVGTSGRRSYEQYF,TGTGCCAGCAGTCACGTCGGGACTAGCGGGAGACGTTCCTACGAGCAGTACTTC,TRBJ2-7,TRBD2,NA,TRBV28
CASSPPVGAWGTEAFF,TGTGCCAGCTCACCACCGGTTGGGGCGTGGGGCACTGAAGCTTTCTTT,TRBJ1-1,NA,NA,TRBV18
CASSFLAEAGGELFF,TGTGCCAGCAGCTTCCTAGCGGAGGCGGGCGGGGAGCTGTTTTTT,TRBJ2-2,TRBD2,NA,TRBV9
CASSQQGRGYTF,TGCGCCAGCAGCCAACAGGGACGGGGCTACACCTTC,TRBJ1-2,NA,few,TRBV4-1
CASSLAGTPDYGYTF,TGCGCCAGCAGCTTGGCCGGGACCCCGGACTATGGCTACACCTTC,TRBJ1-2,NA,NA,TRBV5-1
CAISETGDALREQFF,TGTGCCATCAGTGAGACAGGGGACGCTCTTAGGGAGCAGTTCTTC,TRBJ2-1,TRBD1,NA,TRBV10-3
CASSSAGTSGIRMGNEQFF,TGTGCCAGTAGTAGCGCCGGGACTAGCGGGATTCGGATGGGCAATGAGCAGTTCTTC,TRBJ2-1,TRBD2,once,TRBV19
CASSFNSGYGYTF,TGTGCCAGCAGCTTTAATTCGGGCTATGGCTACACCTTC,TRBJ1-2,NA,NA,TRBV11-2
CATGLNTGELFF,TGTGCCACCGGACTCAACACCGGGGAGCTGTTTTTT,TRBJ2-2,NA,NA,TRBV2
CASSVTGPTGELFF,TGTGCCAGCAGCGTTACAGGCCCCACCGGGGAGCTGTTTTTT,TRBJ2-2,NA,NA,TRBV9
CASSPNAGGSDTQYF,TGTGCCAGCTCACCCAACGCGGGAGGGTCCGATACGCAGTATTTT,TRBJ2-3,TRBD2,few,TRBV18
CASSLRAVGETDTQYF,TGCGCCAGCAGCTTGAGGGCGGTGGGAGAAACAGATACGCAGTATTTT,TRBJ2-3,NA,once,TRBV5-1
CASHRQGSTEAFF,TGTGCCAGCCACAGACAGGGAAGTACTGAAGCTTTCTTT,TRBJ1-1,TRBD1,NA,TRBV7-9
CASGLTSDTQYF,TGCGCCTCCGGACTTACGTCAGATACGCAGTATTTT,TRBJ2-3,NA,NA,TRBV10-2
CASSEARQNNSPLHF,TGTGCCAGCAGTGAAGCAAGACAGAATAATTCACCCCTCCACTTT,TRBJ1-6,NA,NA,TRBV6-1
CASKTGGQSGNTIYF,TGTGCCAGCAAGACTGGGGGGCAATCTGGAAACACCATATATTTT,TRBJ1-3,NA,NA,TRBV2
CASSVGGRSSYNEQFF,TGTGCCAGCAGCGTAGGAGGAAGAAGCTCCTACAATGAGCAGTTCTTC,TRBJ2-1,NA,NA,TRBV9
CASSESRGGADTQYF,TGCGCCAGCAGTGAGTCGAGGGGAGGGGCAGATACGCAGTATTTT,TRBJ2-3,TRBD2,NA,TRBV10-2
CASTSILLGTASNEQFF,TGTGCCAGCACCTCGATACTTCTGGGGACAGCCTCTAATGAGCAGTTCTTC,TRBJ2-1,TRBD1,few,TRBV27
CASSLVTRGGANVLTF,TGTGCCAGCAGCTTAGTGACCCGTGGCGGGGCCAACGTCCTGACTTTC,TRBJ2-6,NA,NA,TRBV7-8
CASSPFLGGGETQYF,TGCGCCAGCAGCCCATTTCTCGGGGGTGGCGAGACCCAGTACTTC,TRBJ2-5,NA,NA,TRBV5-1
CASSYLAGNTEAFF,TGTGCCAGCAGTTATTTGGCCGGGAACACTGAAGCTTTCTTT,TRBJ1-1,NA,NA,TRBV6-5
CASSGPDQPQHF,TGTGCCAGCAGTGGCCCCGATCAGCCCCAGCATTTT,TRBJ1-5,NA,few,TRBV6-4
CASSLVGTYNYGYTF,TGCGCCAGCAGCTTGGTGGGGACTTATAACTATGGCTACACCTTC,TRBJ1-2,NA,NA,TRBV5-1
CASSLVSSGGQETQYF,TGCGCCAGCAGCTTGGTGTCTAGCGGAGGGCAAGAGACCCAGTACTTC,TRBJ2-5,TRBD2,once,TRBV5-1
CSVYTGPGQGQPQHF,TGCAGCGTTTATACGGGTCCCGGCCAGGGACAGCCCCAGCATTTT,TRBJ1-5,NA,few,TRBV29-1
CASSTSRTGDVRPQHF,TGTGCCAGTAGTACATCCCGGACAGGGGATGTTAGGCCCCAGCATTTT,TRBJ1-5,TRBD1,NA,TRBV19
CASSLYAGGPYEQYF,TGTGCCAGCAGTTTATATGCGGGAGGGCCTTACGAGCAGTACTTC,TRBJ2-7,TRBD2,once,TRBV27
CASSDVGDQPQHF,TGTGCCAGTAGTGATGTAGGCGATCAGCCCCAGCATTTT,TRBJ1-5,NA,once,TRBV19
CASSSPLGNTGELFF,TGTGCCAGCAGCTCCCCTTTGGGGAACACCGGGGAGCTGTTTTTT,TRBJ2-2,NA,few,TRBV7-6
CASSYSSTRGETQYF,TGTGCCAGCAGTTACAGCTCCACGCGGGGAGAGACCCAGTACTTC,TRBJ2-5,NA,NA,TRBV6-5
CAWSVPGPGTEAFF,TGTGCCTGGAGTGTCCCCGGACCGGGAACTGAAGCTTTCTTT,TRBJ1-1,NA,NA,TRBV30
CASSLAGAADTQYF,TGTGCCAGCAGTCTAGCGGGAGCCGCAGATACGCAGTATTTT,TRBJ2-3,TRBD2,NA,TRBV7-3
CASSSNPPGNTEAFF,TGTGCCAGCAGTTCTAACCCGCCTGGGAACACTGAAGCTTTCTTT,TRBJ1-1,NA,NA,TRBV28
CASSELAGGGSYEQYF,TGTGCCAGCAGCGAACTAGCGGGAGGTGGGTCCTACGAGCAGTACTTC,TRBJ2-7,TRBD2,NA,TRBV9
CASSSGTGEQPQHF,TGTGCCAGTAGTTCCGGGACAGGGGAGCAGCCCCAGCATTTT,TRBJ1-5,TRBD1,NA,TRBV19
CASRQTSGGLEQYF,TGTGCCAGCCGCCAGACTAGCGGGGGTCTCGAGCAGTACTTC,TRBJ2-7,TRBD2,NA,TRBV27
CASSLRRGGSTEAFF,TGCGCCAGCAGCTTGCGACGTGGGGGGAGCACTGAAGCTTTCTTT,TRBJ1-1,NA,NA,TRBV5-1
CASSVDRSQQAIYF,TGTGCCAGCAGCGTAGATCGATCCCAGCAGGCCATATATTTT,TRBJ1-3,NA,NA,TRBV9
CSVEDGGGGNTIYF,TGCAGCGTTGAAGATGGAGGGGGCGGAAACACCATATATTTT,TRBJ1-3,TRBD1,few,TRBV29-1
CASSCSTGTSGCEQYF,TGTGCCAGTAGTTGCTCGACCGGGACTAGTGGTTGCGAGCAGTACTTC,TRBJ2-7,TRBD2,NA,TRBV19
CASSPAGGYNEQFF,TGTGCCAGCAGCCCGGCCGGGGGCTACAATGAGCAGTTCTTC,TRBJ2-1,NA,once,TRBV6-6
CSGSQGAGLPENIQYF,TGCAGCGGCTCGCAGGGGGCTGGATTACCCGAAAACATTCAGTACTTC,TRBJ2-4,TRBD1,NA,TRBV29-1
CASSLPQLYGYTF,TGTGCCAGCAGCCTCCCCCAGCTCTATGGCTACACCTTC,TRBJ1-2,NA,NA,TRBV28
CASSTGAYNEQFF,TGTGCCAGCAGCACCGGAGCCTACAATGAGCAGTTCTTC,TRBJ2-1,NA,NA,TRBV7-3
CASSPPTSGRADTQYF,TGTGCCAGCAGCCCTCCGACTAGCGGGAGGGCAGATACGCAGTATTTT,TRBJ2-3,TRBD2,NA,TRBV14